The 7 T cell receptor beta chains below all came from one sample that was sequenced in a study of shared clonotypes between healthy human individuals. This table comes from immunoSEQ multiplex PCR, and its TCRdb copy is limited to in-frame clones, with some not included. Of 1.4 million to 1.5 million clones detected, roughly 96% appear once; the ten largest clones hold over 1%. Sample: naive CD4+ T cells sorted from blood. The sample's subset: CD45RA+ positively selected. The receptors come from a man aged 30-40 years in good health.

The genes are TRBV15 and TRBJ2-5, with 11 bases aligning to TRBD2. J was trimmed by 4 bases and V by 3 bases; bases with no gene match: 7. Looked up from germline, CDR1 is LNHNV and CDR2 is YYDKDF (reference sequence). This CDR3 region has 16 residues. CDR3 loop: CATSSATSGRPETQYF. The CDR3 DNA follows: TGTGCCACCAGCAGTGCCACTAGCGGGAGACCAGAGACCCAGTACTTC. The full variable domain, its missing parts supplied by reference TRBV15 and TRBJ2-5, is DAMVIQNPRYQVTQFGKPVTLSCSQTLNHNVMYWYQQKSSQAPKLLFHYYDKDFNNEADTPDNFQSRRPNTSFCFLDIRSPGLGDTAMYLCATSSATSGRPETQYFGPGTRLLVL.

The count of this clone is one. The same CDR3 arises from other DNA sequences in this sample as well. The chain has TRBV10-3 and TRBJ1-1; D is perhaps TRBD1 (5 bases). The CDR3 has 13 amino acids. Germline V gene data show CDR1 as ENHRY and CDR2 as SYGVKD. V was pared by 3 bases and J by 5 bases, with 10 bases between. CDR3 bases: TGTGCCATCAGTGATCCCGGGGGAACTGAAGCTTTCTTT. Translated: CAISDPGGTEAFF.

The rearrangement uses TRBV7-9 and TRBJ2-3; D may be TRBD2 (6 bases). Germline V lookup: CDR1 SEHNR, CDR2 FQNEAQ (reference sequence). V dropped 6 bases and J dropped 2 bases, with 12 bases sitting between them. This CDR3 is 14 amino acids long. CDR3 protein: CASSRREITDTQYF. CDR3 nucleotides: TGTGCCAGCAGTCGACGGGAGATCACAGATACGCAGTATTTT.

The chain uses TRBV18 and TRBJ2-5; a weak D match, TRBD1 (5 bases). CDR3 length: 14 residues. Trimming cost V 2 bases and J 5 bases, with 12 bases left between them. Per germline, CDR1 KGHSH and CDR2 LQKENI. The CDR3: CASSPFWGRETQYF. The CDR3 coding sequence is TGTGCCAGCTCACCATTCTGGGGCCGGGAGACCCAGTACTTC.

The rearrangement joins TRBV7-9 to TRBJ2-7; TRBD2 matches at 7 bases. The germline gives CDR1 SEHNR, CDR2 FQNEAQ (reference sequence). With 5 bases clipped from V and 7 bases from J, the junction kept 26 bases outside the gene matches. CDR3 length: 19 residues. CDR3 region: CASSPRGRGGASGLQEQYF. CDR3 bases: TGTGCCAGCAGCCCCAGAGGACGGGGAGGGGCTAGCGGTTTACAAGAGCAGTACTTC.

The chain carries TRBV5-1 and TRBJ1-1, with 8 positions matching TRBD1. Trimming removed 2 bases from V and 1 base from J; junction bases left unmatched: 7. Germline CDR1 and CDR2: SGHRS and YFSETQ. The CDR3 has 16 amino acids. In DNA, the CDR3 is TGCGCCAGCAGCTTCAGGCAGGGGGCCACGAACACTGAAGCTTTCTTT. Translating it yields CASSFRQGATNTEAFF.

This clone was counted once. The CDR3 is CASSPGTVESYEQYF. CDR3 sequence (DNA): TGTGCCAGCTCTCCAGGGACTGTTGAATCCTACGAGCAGTACTTC. The chain employs TRBV18 and TRBJ2-7; maybe TRBD2 (6 bases). Germline values: CDR1 KGHSH, CDR2 LQKENI. This CDR3 region has 15 residues. V was shortened by 6 bases and J by 1 base, with 16 bases between the two germline ends.